This T cell receptor beta chain comes out of a study of blood T cells in healthy people across ages. Study details: Through template switching, about one barcoded beta molecule was captured per two T cells, as measured in model experiments.

Notes on the study in general: Older individuals had lower TCR beta diversity per million T cells (the decline was roughly linear).

The CDR3 loop spans 13 amino acids. From germline, CDR1 is DFQATT and CDR2 SNEGSKA (reference sequence). The V gene end was trimmed by 6 bases and the J gene end by 6 bases; junction bases not matched to a gene: 8. PCR was performed a second time for about 7 to 12 cycles using a sample-barcoded 5' primer and a J-beta primer mix. TCRdb recomputed calls from the 5' RACE reads with MiXCR, one row per CDR3 protein. The sample consists of roughly 830,000 distinct CDR3 sequences, approximately 67% of them appearing once. This clonotype showed up many times. What it binds is unknown. The source material was blood. The gene calls are TRBV20-1 and TRBJ1-2; 9 bases agree with TRBD1. The TCR sequence derives from a man aged 25 to 40 in good health. The CDR3: CSARQGVVDGYTF. DNA for the CDR3: TGCAGTGCGAGACAGGGGGTAGTCGATGGCTACACCTTC.